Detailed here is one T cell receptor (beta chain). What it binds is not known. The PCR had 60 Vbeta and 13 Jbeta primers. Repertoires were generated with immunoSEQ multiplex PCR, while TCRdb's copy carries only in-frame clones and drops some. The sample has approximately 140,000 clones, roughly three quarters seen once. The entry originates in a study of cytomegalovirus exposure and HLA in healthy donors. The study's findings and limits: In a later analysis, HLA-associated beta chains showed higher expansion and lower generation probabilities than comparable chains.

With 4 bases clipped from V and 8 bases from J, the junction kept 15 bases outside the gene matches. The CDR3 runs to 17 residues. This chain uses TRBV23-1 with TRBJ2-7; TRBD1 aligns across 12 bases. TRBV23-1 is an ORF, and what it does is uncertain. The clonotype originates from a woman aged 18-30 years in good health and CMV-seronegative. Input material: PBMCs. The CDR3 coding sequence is TGCGCCAGCAGTCCTTGCCAGCCGGGACAGGGGGCTAAGAAGCAGTACTTC. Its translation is CASSPCQPGQGAKKQYF.